Below, 13 T cell receptor beta chains from the same sample are listed, as sequenced in a study of T-cell memory formation after mild COVID-19. TCRdb passed the 5' RACE reads through MiXCR, listing each CDR3 protein once. The repertoire includes 150,000 to 200,000 distinct CDR3 sequences, roughly a third of them detected once, and 12% sits in the top ten. The source material was PBMCs or a T cell subset sorted from them (not recorded which). The receptors originated from an adult woman who had mild COVID-19 (a few samples of this study predate the infection). Cell type and time point are not known.

The V call is TRBV19, the J call TRBJ1-5, with D possibly TRBD1 on 5 matching bases. Trimming removed 7 bases from V and 1 base from J, with 17 bases in between. In germline, CDR1 is LNHDA, CDR2 SQIVND (reference sequence). CDR3 length equals 16 residues. The CDR3 DNA follows: TGTGCCAGTACTGGATTCGAGGAGGGGAGCAATCAGCCCCAGCATTTT. It translates to CASTGFEEGSNQPQHF. The full variable domain, in which reference TRBV19 and TRBJ1-5 provide the parts outside the CDR3, is DGGITQSPKYLFRKEGQNVTLSCEQNLNHDAMYWYRQDPGQGLRLIYYSQIVNDFQKGDIAEGYSVSREKKESFPLTVTSAQKNPTAFYLCASTGFEEGSNQPQHFGDGTRLSIL.

V usage is TRBV2 and J usage is TRBJ2-1, with D perhaps assigned TRBD1 or TRBD2 (5 bases each). The CDR3 length is 14 residues. Germline V gives CDR1 SNHLY, CDR2 FYNNEI. V shed 0 bases and J shed 3 bases, with 6 bases lying between them. CDR3 DNA sequence: TGTGCCAGCAGTGAAGCGAGGGGCTACAATGAGCAGTTCTTC. Translating gives CASSEARGYNEQFF.

The rearrangement joins TRBV30 to TRBJ1-5; D is possibly TRBD1 (5 bases). V lost 1 base, J lost 9 bases, and 13 bases lay in between. This CDR3 is built from 13 residues. Germline CDR1 GTSNPN, CDR2 SVGIG (reference sequence). This CDR3 is CAWSETSGGPQHF. CDR3 coding DNA: TGTGCCTGGAGTGAGACATCGGGGGGGCCCCAGCATTTT.

The chain couples TRBV7-2 to TRBJ2-7; TRBD2 matches 8 bases. With 5 bases clipped from V and 2 bases from J, the junction kept 5 bases outside the gene matches. In germline, CDR1 is SGHTA, CDR2 FQGNSA. The CDR3 is made up of 14 amino acids. In nucleotides, the CDR3 is TGTGCCAGCAGCCCCCTAGCGGGTGCCTACGAGCAGTACTTC. Protein: CASSPLAGAYEQYF.

The chain carries TRBV7-6 and TRBJ2-3; D call uncertain. The CDR3 consists of 15 residues. Trimming stripped 1 base from V and 2 bases from J, with 10 bases between. Germline V lookup: CDR1 SGHVS, CDR2 FNYEAQ. In DNA form, the CDR3 reads TGTGCCAGCAGCTTAGAGGCAGCTCACACAGATACGCAGTATTTT. Translating it yields CASSLEAAHTDTQYF.

The rearrangement uses TRBV29-1 and TRBJ2-2, with 7 bases aligning to TRBD1. After removal of 6 bases from V and 1 base from J, the junction contained 5 bases not matched to a gene. CDR1 SQVTM and CDR2 ANQGSEA come from the germline V gene. CDR3 size: 14 residues. The CDR3 coding sequence is TGCAGCGTGGGGACAGCCAAGAACACCGGGGAGCTGTTTTTT. Translating gives CSVGTAKNTGELFF.

This clonotype was seen more than once but under ten times. The rearrangement links TRBV5-1 to TRBJ2-4; TRBD1 might be the D (7 bases). Trimming took off 0 bases at V and 9 bases at J, with 16 bases between the two ends. The CDR3 is made up of 15 amino acids. The germline V gene encodes CDR1 SGHRS and CDR2 YFSETQ. CDR3 sequence reads: CASSLETGEEGIQYF. The CDR3 coding sequence is TGCGCCAGCAGCTTGGAAACAGGGGAGGAGGGCATTCAGTACTTC. Full variable domain (missing parts from reference TRBV5-1 and TRBJ2-4): KAGVTQTPRYLIKTRGQQVTLSCSPISGHRSVSWYQQTPGQGLQFLFEYFSETQRNKGNFPGRFSGRQFSNSRSEMNVSTLELGDSALYLCASSLETGEEGIQYFGAGTRLSVL.

The chain couples TRBV28 to TRBJ2-2; D gene unclear. The germline V and J ends were trimmed by 2 bases and 7 bases, with 5 bases remaining between them. The V gene's germline CDR1 is MDHEN and CDR2 SYDVKM. The CDR3 has 12 residues. CDR3 amino acids: CASSLVGGELFF. CDR3 in DNA: TGTGCCAGCAGTTTAGTAGGCGGGGAGCTGTTTTTT.

This clonotype was picked up many times. The chain is built from TRBV6-5 and TRBJ1-1; D perhaps matches TRBD1 (6 bases). Trimming took 7 bases from V and 11 from J, leaving 14 bases between them. The CDR3 has 11 residues. Germline V gene lookup returns CDR1 MNHEY and CDR2 SVGAGI. CDR3 nucleotides: TGTGCCAGCAAAAAGGGGGTTGAGGCTTTCTTT. As protein: CASKKGVEAFF.

This chain links TRBV3-1 with TRBJ2-7; possibly TRBD1 for D (5 bases). The ends were cut back, 0 bases at V and 12 bases at J, with 15 bases in the middle. This CDR3 comprises 13 residues. Germline values: CDR1 LGHDT, CDR2 YNNKEL (reference sequence). The CDR3 here is CASSQEDTRLVYF. Here the CDR3 DNA reads TGTGCCAGCAGCCAAGAGGACACCCGCCTTGTGTACTTC.

This clonotype was counted many times. This sequence joins TRBV12-3 or TRBV12-4 and TRBJ1-1; D is perhaps TRBD1 (5 bases). The CDR3 has 16 amino acids. V was clipped by 4 bases and J by 3 bases, with 18 bases between them. The CDR3 protein is CASSSGPSRGDTEAFF. The DNA for the CDR3 is TGTGCCAGCAGTTCCGGGCCCTCCCGGGGGGACACTGAAGCTTTCTTT.

V is TRBV12-3 or TRBV12-4 and J is TRBJ1-1; TRBD1 matches at 7 bases. CDR3 size: 14 residues. After removal of 5 bases from V and 4 bases from J, the junction contained 7 bases not matched to a gene. Written as DNA, the CDR3 is TGTGCCAGCAGTATGAGACAGGGACCCACTGAAGCTTTCTTT. Encoded protein: CASSMRQGPTEAFF.

The rearrangement joins TRBV4-1 to TRBJ2-7, with 8 positions matching TRBD2. The CDR3 totals 16 residues. With 3 bases clipped from V and 4 bases from J, the junction kept 11 bases outside the gene matches. The germline CDR1 and CDR2 sequences are MGHRA and YSYEKL. The CDR3: CASSHLFDGGDYEQYF. DNA for the CDR3: TGCGCCAGCAGCCACCTTTTTGACGGGGGGGATTACGAGCAGTACTTC.